The sequence of this T cell receptor beta chain was determined in a study of vaccination effects on CD4 cells after COVID-19. Overall study context: Wells containing two million PBMC each were cultured with roughly 10 IU/ml IL-2 and about 9.6 ug/ml peptides.

CDR1 and CDR2 from the germline V gene are MNHEY and SVGAGI. With 2 bases removed from V and 0 bases from J, the gap between germline ends came to 11 bases. The CDR3 totals 16 residues. Following a roughly 11-day culture, CD4+ T cells were purified. Among the vaccine recipients, none had a prior SARS-CoV-2 infection, and nucleocapsid antibodies were negative. Whole-study findings and limits: Researchers reported few convalescent patients and no early post-infection timepoints in the study. Cross-reaction with common cold coronaviruses was seen in only 1 of 255 vaccine-induced clones from healthy vaccinees.

On this clone: The target antigen is unknown.

Assay: immunoSEQ multiplex PCR; the TCRdb copy retains only in-frame clones and omits some. The repertoire holds 37,000 or so clones, with approximately 72% as singletons. V and J are TRBV6-5 and TRBJ1-5; no clear D gene. The source was CD4+ T cells from PBMCs cultured without peptide, collected before COVID-19 vaccination. The receptor comes from a human donor who received a COVID-19 vaccine. The CDR3 DNA is TGTGCCAGCAGTTACCCCGAAGAACATAGCAATCAGCCCCAGCATTTT. Amino acids: CASSYPEEHSNQPQHF.